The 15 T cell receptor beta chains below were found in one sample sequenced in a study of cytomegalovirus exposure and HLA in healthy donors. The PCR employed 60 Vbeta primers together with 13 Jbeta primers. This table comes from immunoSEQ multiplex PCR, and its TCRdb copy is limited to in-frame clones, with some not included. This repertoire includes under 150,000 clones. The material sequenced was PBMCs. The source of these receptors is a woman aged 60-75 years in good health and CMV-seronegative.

The chain's CDR3 is CASSLFLDHNEQFF. The DNA of the CDR3 is TGTGCCAGCAGCTTGTTTCTAGACCACAATGAGCAGTTCTTC. The chain couples TRBV7-9 to TRBJ2-1; D is ambiguous. Trimming left V 3 bases short and J 5 bases short, with 11 bases between. The germline gives CDR1 SEHNR, CDR2 FQNEAQ (reference sequence). This CDR3 is built from 14 residues.

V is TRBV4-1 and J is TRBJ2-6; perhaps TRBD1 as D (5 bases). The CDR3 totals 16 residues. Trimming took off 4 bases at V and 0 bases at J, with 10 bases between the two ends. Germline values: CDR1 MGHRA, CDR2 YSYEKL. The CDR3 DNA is TGCGCCAGCAGCCGTGACAGCCTCTCTGGGGCCAACGTCCTGACTTTC. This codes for CASSRDSLSGANVLTF.

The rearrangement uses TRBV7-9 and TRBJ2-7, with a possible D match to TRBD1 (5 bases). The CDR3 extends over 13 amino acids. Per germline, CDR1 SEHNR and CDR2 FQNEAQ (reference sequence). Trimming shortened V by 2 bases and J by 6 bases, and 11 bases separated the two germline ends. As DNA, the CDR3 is TGTGCCAGCAGCTTATCACGAGACAGCGAGCAGTACTTC. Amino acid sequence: CASSLSRDSEQYF.

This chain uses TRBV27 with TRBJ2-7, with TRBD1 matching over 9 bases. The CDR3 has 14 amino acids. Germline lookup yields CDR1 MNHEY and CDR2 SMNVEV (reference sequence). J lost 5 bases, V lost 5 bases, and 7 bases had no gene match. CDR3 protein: CASSIRDRDHEQYF. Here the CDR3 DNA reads TGTGCCAGCAGTATCCGGGACAGGGACCACGAGCAGTACTTC.

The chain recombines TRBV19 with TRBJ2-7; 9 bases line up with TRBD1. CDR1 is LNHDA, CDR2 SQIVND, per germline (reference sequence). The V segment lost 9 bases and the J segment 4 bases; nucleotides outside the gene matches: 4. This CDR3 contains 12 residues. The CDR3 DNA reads TGTGCCAGCACGGACAGGGGTTACGAGCAGTACTTC. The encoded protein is CASTDRGYEQYF.

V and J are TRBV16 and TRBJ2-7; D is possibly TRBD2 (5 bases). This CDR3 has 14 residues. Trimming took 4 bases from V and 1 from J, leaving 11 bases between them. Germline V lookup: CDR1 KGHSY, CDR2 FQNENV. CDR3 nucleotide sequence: TGTGCCAGCAGCCCCAGCCGAGGGTCCTACGAGCAGTACTTC. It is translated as CASSPSRGSYEQYF.

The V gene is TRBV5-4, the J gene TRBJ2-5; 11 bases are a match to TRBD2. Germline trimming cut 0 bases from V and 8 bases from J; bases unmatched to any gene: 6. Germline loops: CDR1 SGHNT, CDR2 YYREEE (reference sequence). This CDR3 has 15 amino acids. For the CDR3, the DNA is TGTGCCAGCAGCTTGGGTGTTAGCGGGGGGGCCACCCAGTACTTC. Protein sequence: CASSLGVSGGATQYF.

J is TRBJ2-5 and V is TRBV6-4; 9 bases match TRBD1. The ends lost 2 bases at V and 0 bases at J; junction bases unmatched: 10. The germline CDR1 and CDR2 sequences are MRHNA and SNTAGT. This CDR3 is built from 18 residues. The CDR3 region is CASSDPSRGTGNQETQYF. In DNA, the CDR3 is TGTGCCAGCAGTGACCCCTCGCGGGGGACAGGGAACCAAGAGACCCAGTACTTC.

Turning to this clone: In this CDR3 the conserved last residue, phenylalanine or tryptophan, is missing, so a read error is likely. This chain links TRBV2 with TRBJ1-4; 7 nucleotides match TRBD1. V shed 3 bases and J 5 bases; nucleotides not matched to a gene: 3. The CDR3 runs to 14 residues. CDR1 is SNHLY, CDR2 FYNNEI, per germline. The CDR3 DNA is TGTGCCAGCAGTGACAGGGGGGTCAATGAAAAACTGTTTTCT. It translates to CASSDRGVNEKLFS.

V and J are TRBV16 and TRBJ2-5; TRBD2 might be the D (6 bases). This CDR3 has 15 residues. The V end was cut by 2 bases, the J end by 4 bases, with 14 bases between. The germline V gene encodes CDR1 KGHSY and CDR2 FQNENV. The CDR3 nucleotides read TGTGCCAGCAGCCAACAGGGAGGAATGGGAGAGACCCAGTACTTC. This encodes CASSQQGGMGETQYF. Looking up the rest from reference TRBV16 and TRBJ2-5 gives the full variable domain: GEEVAQTPKHLVRGEGQKAKLYCAPIKGHSYVFWYQQVLKNEFKFLISFQNENVFDETGMPKERFSAKCLPNSPCSLEIQATKLEDSAVYFCASSQQGGMGETQYFGPGTRLLVL.

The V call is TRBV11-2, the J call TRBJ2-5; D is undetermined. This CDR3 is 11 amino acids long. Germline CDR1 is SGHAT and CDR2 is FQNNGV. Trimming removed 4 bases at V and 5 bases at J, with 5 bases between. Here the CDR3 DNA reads TGTGCCAGCAGCTCCCCGGAGACCCAGTACTTC. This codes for CASSSPETQYF.

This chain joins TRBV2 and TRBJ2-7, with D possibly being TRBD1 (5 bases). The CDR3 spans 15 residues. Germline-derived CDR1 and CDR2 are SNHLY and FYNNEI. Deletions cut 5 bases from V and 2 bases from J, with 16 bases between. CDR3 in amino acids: CASSSGPQLPYEQYF. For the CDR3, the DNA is TGTGCCAGCAGTTCAGGGCCCCAACTCCCCTACGAGCAGTACTTC.

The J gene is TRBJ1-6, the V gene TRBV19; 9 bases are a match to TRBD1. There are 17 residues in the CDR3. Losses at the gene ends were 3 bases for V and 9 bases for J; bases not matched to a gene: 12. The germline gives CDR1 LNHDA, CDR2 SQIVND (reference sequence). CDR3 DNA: TGTGCCAGTAGTATCTTTCAACTGACAGGGGGAAGTTCACCCCTCCACTTT. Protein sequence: CASSIFQLTGGSSPLHF.

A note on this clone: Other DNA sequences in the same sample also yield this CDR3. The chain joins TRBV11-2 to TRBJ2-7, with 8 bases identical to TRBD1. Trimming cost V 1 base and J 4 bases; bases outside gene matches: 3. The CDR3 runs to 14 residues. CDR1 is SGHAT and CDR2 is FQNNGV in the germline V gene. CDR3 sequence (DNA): TGTGCCAGCAGCTTAGGGACAGGGATGTACGAGCAGTACTTC. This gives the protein CASSLGTGMYEQYF.

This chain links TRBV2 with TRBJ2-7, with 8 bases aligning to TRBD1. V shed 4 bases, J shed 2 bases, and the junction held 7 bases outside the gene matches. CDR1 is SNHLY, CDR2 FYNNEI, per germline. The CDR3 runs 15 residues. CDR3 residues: CASSARQGLTYEQYF. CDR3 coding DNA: TGTGCCAGCAGTGCCCGACAGGGGTTAACCTACGAGCAGTACTTC.